This T cell receptor beta chain originates from a study of cytomegalovirus exposure and HLA in healthy donors. With respect to this clone: Its antigen remains unidentified.

The data were produced by immunoSEQ multiplex PCR, yet TCRdb's version contains in-frame clones alone and is incomplete. The sample has 100,000 to 150,000 clones, about nine tenths seen once; the top ten hold nearly 4.5%. Germline CDR1 reads SQVTM; CDR2 reads ANQGSEA. The CDR3 totals 14 residues. With 5 bases removed from V and 4 bases from J, the gap between germline ends came to 18 bases. Notes on the study in general: Rare TCR sequences dominated, though some public TCRs recurred in many donors. Among the CMV-associated chains, a few were confirmed in vitro as specific for CMV antigens.

The TCR sequence derives from a man aged 18 to 30 in good health and CMV-seropositive. V usage is TRBV29-1 and J usage is TRBJ2-7, with TRBD2 as a possible D gene (5 bases). Sequences were obtained from PBMCs. CDR3 residues: CSVLLANDGYEQYF. In DNA, the CDR3 is TGCAGCGTTCTTCTAGCAAACGATGGGTACGAGCAGTACTTC.